The T cell receptor beta chain under discussion was sequenced for a study of blood T cell repertoires in COVID-19 (dated by TCRdb to 2020 to 2021). In the study overall: The collaborator samples originated in the United States, Italy and Spain and spanned the acute and convalescent phases of COVID-19. The prospective study material was composed of cDNA or gDNA derived from T cells, B-cell-depleted T cells, or PBMCs. HLA class I and class II types, where available, came from metadata supplied by the sample provider rather than from assay-based typing. The samples were drawn from two sources: the first 160 participants of the ongoing ImmuneRACE study, and fewer than 1,500 subjects contributed by 6 global collaborators. A de-identified subject ID, COVID-19 status, age in years and sex were almost always included in the sample metadata. Subjects who had been exposed to COVID-19, were actively infected with it, or had recovered from it provided the deeply sampled blood TCRbeta repertoires that made up the dataset. A freely available public database, intended as a resource for researchers studying the immune response to SARS-CoV-2, is where the repertoires were released.

The investigation overall reported the following: The amount of clinical and demographic metadata varied by source and participant and was provided uncurated.

TCRbeta CDR3 regions were amplified from genomic DNA using the immunoSEQ Assay, a bias-controlled multiplex PCR. Regarding the original processing steps: Nucleated cell counts per sample were estimated from amplification of reference gene primers within the assay. To quantify the absolute abundance of each unique TCRbeta CDR3 rearrangement, sequence reads were collapsed and filtered. For each sample, productive Simpson clonality was calculated by taking the square root of Simpson's diversity index across productive rearrangements. As stored in TCRdb, this immuneACCESS dataset retains in-frame rearrangements with V and J assigned. A fraction of the clones does not appear; measured against another copy, unresolved V genes explain less than half of the discrepancy, and the remainder lacks a known reason. V and J calls and clone size come straight from that table; D and trimming were deduced from the DNA. The sample table shows some 270,000 clones, and about 86% are seen once. The ten largest clones take up about 3.5% of the sample.

A note on this clone: Its antigen specificity is not known. No qualities accompany the bases; no much larger clone lies one base away.

Spanning cysteine to phenylalanine, the CDR3 consists of 15 amino acids. The read is trimmed to its CDR3 DNA, 45 bases read in frame from base 1. The germline V end is reduced by 4 bases and the J end by 1 base; junction bases left unmatched: 3. CDR1 and CDR2 were assigned from the germline V gene as MDHEN and SYDVKM. Enrolling through a virtual design, the prospective study's participants ranged in age from roughly 18 to 89 years and lived across roughly 23 United States geographic areas. In the prospective study, cohorts were assigned on the basis of participant-reported clinical history obtained from a screening survey and a study questionnaire. Recovered participants in ImmuneRACE Cohort 3 were defined as having two consecutive negative NP/OP PCR tests, clearance from a healthcare professional, or resolution of symptoms. In the prospective study, mobile phlebotomists collected whole blood, serum and a nasopharyngeal or oropharyngeal swab from each participant. Over an approximately two-month period, participants in the prospective study had the option of providing additional blood draws and questionnaires. Before DNA extraction, prospective study blood samples were shipped either frozen or at room temperature.

The chain joins TRBV28 to TRBJ2-4; TRBD1 matches 8 bases in the middle. Sequenced: PBMCs or T cells enriched from blood (not recorded which). This TCR was sampled from a man in his forties or fifties who had recovered from COVID-19. The nucleotides read TGTGCCAGCAGTTCCCGACAGGGGGCCAAAAACATTCAGTACTTC. The encoded protein is CASSSRQGAKNIQYF.